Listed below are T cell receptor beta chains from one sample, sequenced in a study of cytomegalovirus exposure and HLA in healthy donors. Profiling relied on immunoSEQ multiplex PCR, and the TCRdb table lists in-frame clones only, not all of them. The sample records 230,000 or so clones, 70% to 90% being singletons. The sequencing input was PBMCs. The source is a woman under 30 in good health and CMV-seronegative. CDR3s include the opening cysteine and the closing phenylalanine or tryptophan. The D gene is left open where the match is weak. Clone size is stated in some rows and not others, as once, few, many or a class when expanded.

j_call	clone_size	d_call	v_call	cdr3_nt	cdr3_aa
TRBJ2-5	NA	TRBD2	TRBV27	TGTGCCAGCCGCCGCGGTAGCGGGAGCCAAGAGACCCAGTACTTC	CASRRGSGSQETQYF
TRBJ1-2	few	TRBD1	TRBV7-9	TGTGCCGGCGGGACAGGGGCTAACTATGGCTACACCTTC	CAGGTGANYGYTF
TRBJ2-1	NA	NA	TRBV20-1	TGCAGTGCTACATTACTACCCGAGCGGTTCTTC	CSATLLPERFF
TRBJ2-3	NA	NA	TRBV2	TGTGCCAGCAGTCTCCGGGACTTAAGCACAGATACGCAGTATTTT	CASSLRDLSTDTQYF
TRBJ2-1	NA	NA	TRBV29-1	TGCAGCGTTGCCCGGGGAGAGCAGTTCTTC	CSVARGEQFF
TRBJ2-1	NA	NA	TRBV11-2	TGTGCCAGCAGCTTAGGGAGGGGCCCCTACAATGAGCAGTTCTTC	CASSLGRGPYNEQFF
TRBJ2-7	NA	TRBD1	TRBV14	TGTGCCAGCAGCCAACATTACCGGGACAGGTCCTACGAGCAGTACTTC	CASSQHYRDRSYEQYF
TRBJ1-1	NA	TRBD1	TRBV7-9	TGTGCCAGCAGCCCGGCGGACAGGACCCGACCTGAAGCTTTCTTT	CASSPADRTRPEAFF
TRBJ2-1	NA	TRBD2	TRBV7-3	TGTGCCAGCAGGGCTAGCGGGAACAATGAGCAGTTCTTC	CASRASGNNEQFF
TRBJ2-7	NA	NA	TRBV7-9	TGTGCCAGCAGCTTATCCTCGGGGTTCGTCTACGAGCAGTACTTC	CASSLSSGFVYEQYF
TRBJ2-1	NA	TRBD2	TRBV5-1	TGCGCCAGCAACCCAAGCGGGAGGCGGGGGAATGAGCAGTTCTTC	CASNPSGRRGNEQFF
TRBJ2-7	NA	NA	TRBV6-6	TGTGCCAGCAGCAGACAGTTCACCTACGAGCAGTACTTC	CASSRQFTYEQYF
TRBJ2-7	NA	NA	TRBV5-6	TGTGCCAGCAGCTTCAGGGGAACGTACGAGCAGTACTTC	CASSFRGTYEQYF
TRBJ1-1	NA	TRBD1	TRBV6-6	TGTGCCAGCAGAGGACAGGGGATTTCCACTGAAGCTTTCTTT	CASRGQGISTEAFF
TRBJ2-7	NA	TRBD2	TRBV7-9	TGTGCCAGCAGCTCGGTGAGCGGGGGGAGCTCCTACGAGCAGTACTTC	CASSSVSGGSSYEQYF
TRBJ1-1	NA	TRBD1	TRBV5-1	TGCGCCAGCAGCTTTGGGACAGAGATGTCTGAAGCTTTCTTT	CASSFGTEMSEAFF
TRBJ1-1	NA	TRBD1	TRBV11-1	TGTGCCAGCAGCAAGACCGGGACAGTGAACACTGAAGCTTTCTTT	CASSKTGTVNTEAFF
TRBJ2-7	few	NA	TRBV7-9	TGTGCCAGCAGCTTGCGGGACGGTGTTCACTACTTC	CASSLRDGVHYF
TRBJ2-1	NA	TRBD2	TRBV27	TGTGCCAGCAGGAACCGCGGGAGAGGGAGGTCCTACAATGAGCAGTTCTTC	CASRNRGRGRSYNEQFF
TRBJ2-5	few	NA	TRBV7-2	TGTGCCAGCAGCTTAGCCAGCGCTGAGACCCAGTACTTC	CASSLASAETQYF
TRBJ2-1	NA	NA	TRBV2	TGTGCCAGCAGTGACTCGGAGCGGATCTACAATGAGCAGTTCTTC	CASSDSERIYNEQFF
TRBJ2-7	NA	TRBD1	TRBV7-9	TGTGCCAGCAGTGGCGACAGGGACGAGCAGTACTTC	CASSGDRDEQYF
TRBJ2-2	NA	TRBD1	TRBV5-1	TGCGCCAGCAGCTTGACAGGGGGCACCGGGGAGCTGTTTTTT	CASSLTGGTGELFF
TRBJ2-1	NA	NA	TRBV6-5	TGTGCCAGCTCCCCTCACCTACTAAGCTGTGAGCAGTTCTTC	CASSPHLLSCEQFF
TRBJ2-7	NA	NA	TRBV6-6	TGTGCCAGCAGTTACCGTACAGGAAGAGGCTACGAGCAGTACTTC	CASSYRTGRGYEQYF
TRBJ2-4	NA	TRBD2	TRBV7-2	TGTGCCAGCAGCATAAGCGGGGGGTCAGACATTCAGTACTTC	CASSISGGSDIQYF
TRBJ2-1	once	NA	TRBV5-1	TGCGCCAGCAGCCCCCGACTAGTTAACTTCAATGAGCAGTTCTTC	CASSPRLVNFNEQFF
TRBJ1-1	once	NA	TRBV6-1	TGTGCCAGCACCGTTGGAGGGGGGGGCACTGAAGCTTTCTTT	CASTVGGGGTEAFF
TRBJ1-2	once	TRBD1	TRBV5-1	TGCGCCAGCAGCTTGGGGCAGGGGGCCAACTATGGCTACACCTTC	CASSLGQGANYGYTF
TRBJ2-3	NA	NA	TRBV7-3	TGTGCCAGCAGCCATCCGGGTGGGGGAGGTTTAACTAGCACAGATACGCAGTATTTT	CASSHPGGGGLTSTDTQYF
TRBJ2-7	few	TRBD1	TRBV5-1	TGCGCCAGCAGCCTGGGACAGTACTCCTACGAGCAGTACTTC	CASSLGQYSYEQYF
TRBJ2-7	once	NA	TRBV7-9	TGTGCCAGCAGCTTAGGAGTAGGGGCGCGGTACTTC	CASSLGVGARYF
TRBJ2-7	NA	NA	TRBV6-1	TGTGCCAGCACCCCCAATGCTCAGGGTTCTTACGAGCAGTACTTC	CASTPNAQGSYEQYF
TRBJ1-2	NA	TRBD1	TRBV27	TGTGCCAGCAGAACAGGGGGCAATGGCTACACCTTC	CASRTGGNGYTF
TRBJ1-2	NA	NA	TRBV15	TGTGCCACCAGCAGACAACAGACCACCAACTATGGCTACACCTTC	CATSRQQTTNYGYTF
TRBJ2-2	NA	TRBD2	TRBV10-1	TGCGCCAGCAGTGACACGGGACTAGCCGGGGAGCTGTTTTTT	CASSDTGLAGELFF
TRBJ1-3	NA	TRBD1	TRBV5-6	TGTGCCAGCAGCCCGACAGGGGTCTTTGGAAACACCATATATTTT	CASSPTGVFGNTIYF
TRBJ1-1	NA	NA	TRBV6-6	TGTGCCAGCAGTCTACGGGAAGCGACTCAAGCTTTCTTT	CASSLREATQAFF
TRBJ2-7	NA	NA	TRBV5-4	TGTGCCAGCAGCCCGGGACTGGGGTCCTACGAGCAGTACTTC	CASSPGLGSYEQYF
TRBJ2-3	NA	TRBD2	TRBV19	TGTGCCAGTAGTGATAGCGGGAGCATTTCAGATACGCAGTATTTT	CASSDSGSISDTQYF
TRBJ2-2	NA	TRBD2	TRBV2	TGTGCCAGCAGAGCCGGGACTACCAACACCGGGGAGCTGTTTTTT	CASRAGTTNTGELFF
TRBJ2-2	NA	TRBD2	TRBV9	TGTGCCAGCAGCGTAGTAGCGGGAGGGCCCAACACCGGGGAGCTGTTTTTT	CASSVVAGGPNTGELFF
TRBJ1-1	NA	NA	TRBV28	TGTGCCAGCAGCCGCGTGGAGCGGGGAGGAGGAGCTTTCTTT	CASSRVERGGGAFF